The 24 T cell receptor beta chains reported below all come from one sample, sequenced in a study of OX40 agonist ivuxolimab in advanced cancers. Assay used: immunoSEQ multiplex PCR; TCRdb lists only in-frame clones, some missing. The sample carries tens of thousands of clones, under 85% recorded once. The sample consisted of CD4+ or CD8+ T cells sorted from blood, taken in a trial of the OX40 agonist ivuxolimab. All receptors derive from an adult with an advanced solid tumor such as melanoma, head and neck, liver or kidney cancer.

The gene calls are TRBV28 and TRBJ2-3; D gene uncertain. Germline CDR1 and CDR2: MDHEN and SYDVKM. The length of the CDR3 is 15 residues. With 7 bases removed from V and 1 base from J, the gap between germline ends came to 15 bases. The CDR3 DNA follows: TGTGCCAGCACCCAGTTTGGGTACGGCACAGATACGCAGTATTTT. This encodes CASTQFGYGTDTQYF.

The genes are TRBV4-1 and TRBJ1-2; 8 positions match TRBD1. Looked up from germline, CDR1 is MGHRA and CDR2 is YSYEKL. The junction had 6 bases not matched to a gene; V was cut back by 0 bases and J by 6 bases. The CDR3 runs 15 residues. This CDR3 reads CASSQDSTGEDGYTF. For the CDR3, the DNA is TGCGCCAGCAGCCAAGACTCGACAGGGGAGGATGGCTACACCTTC.

The chain employs TRBV9 and TRBJ2-1, with 8 bases that match TRBD2. Losses at the gene ends were 0 bases for V and 10 bases for J; bases not matched to a gene: 6. This CDR3 contains 14 residues. CDR1 is SGDLS, CDR2 YYNGEE, per germline. CDR3 coding DNA: TGTGCCAGCAGCGTAGTAGCGGGATCAGGCGAGCAGTTCTTC. This sequence encodes CASSVVAGSGEQFF.

The chain has TRBV12-5 and TRBJ2-5; 12 bases fit TRBD2. Germline assignment: CDR1 LGHNT and CDR2 FRNRAP. This CDR3 spans 18 amino acids. Trimming at V came to 3 bases and at J to 2 bases, leaving 10 bases not matched to a gene. As DNA, the CDR3 is TGTGCTAGTGGTTTCAGGAGACTAGCGGGAGAAGGGCAAGAGACCCAGTACTTC. Its protein is CASGFRRLAGEGQETQYF.

The chain links TRBV11-3 to TRBJ2-2; D call uncertain. The CDR3 is made up of 12 amino acids. The germline CDR1 and CDR2 sequences are SGHNT and YENEEA. Trimming took 7 bases from V and 6 from J, leaving 9 bases between them. The CDR3 sequence is CASKSRSGELFF. The CDR3, as DNA: TGTGCCAGCAAGTCCCGGTCCGGGGAGCTGTTTTTT. The full variable domain, its missing parts supplied by reference TRBV11-3 and TRBJ2-2, is EAGVVQSPRYKIIEKKQPVAFWCNPISGHNTLYWYLQNLGQGPELLIRYENEEAVDDSQLPKDRFSAERLKGVDSTLKIQPAELGDSAVYLCASKSRSGELFFGEGSRLTVL.

The chain carries TRBV9 and TRBJ2-5; D possibly uses TRBD1 or TRBD2 (5 bases each). The germline V and J ends were trimmed by 4 bases and 4 bases, with 14 bases remaining between them. The germline V gene encodes CDR1 SGDLS and CDR2 YYNGEE. The CDR3 is made up of 14 amino acids. CDR3 in amino acids: CASSRVGVGETQYF. As DNA, the CDR3 is TGTGCCAGCAGCAGAGTGGGGGTCGGAGAGACCCAGTACTTC.

V gene TRBV5-5 combines with J gene TRBJ2-3, with D tentatively TRBD2 (6 bases). This CDR3 has 14 amino acids. V was cut by 0 bases and J by 3 bases, with 8 bases left in between. Germline V CDR1 and CDR2: SGHKS, YYEKEE (reference sequence). The CDR3: CASSLDRGTDTQYF. The CDR3, as DNA: TGTGCCAGCAGCTTGGACCGGGGGACAGATACGCAGTATTTT.

The V and J genes are TRBV7-2 and TRBJ2-3; D is unclear. Trimming shortened V by 1 base and J by 10 bases, and 9 bases separated the two germline ends. The CDR3 sequence is 12 residues long. Germline loops: CDR1 SGHTA, CDR2 FQGNSA. The CDR3 is CASSLVTRPQYF. The CDR3 DNA sequence: TGTGCCAGCAGCTTAGTAACACGGCCGCAGTATTTT.

J is TRBJ2-1 and V is TRBV5-4, with unresolved D. The germline gives CDR1 SGHNT, CDR2 YYREEE (reference sequence). This CDR3 comprises 14 residues. The V end was cut by 0 bases, the J end by 5 bases, with 9 bases between. The CDR3 DNA sequence: TGTGCCAGCAGCTTGGTTAGTAGCCACAATGAGCAGTTCTTC. Translated, it gives CASSLVSSHNEQFF.

The rearrangement links TRBV29-1 to TRBJ1-5, with 8 bases lining up with TRBD1. V gave up 6 bases and J gave up 4 bases; unmatched junction bases: 5. CDR3 size: 13 residues. CDR1 and CDR2 (germline): SQVTM, ANQGSEA. CDR3 in amino acids: CSVRTGNNQPQHF. CDR3 DNA sequence: TGCAGCGTGAGGACAGGGAATAATCAGCCCCAGCATTTT.

The chain links TRBV28 to TRBJ2-1; TRBD2 aligns across 8 bases. Germline V gene data show CDR1 as MDHEN and CDR2 as SYDVKM. CDR3 size: 17 residues. Trimming cost V 2 bases and J 4 bases; bases outside gene matches: 10. The CDR3 here is CASSLGERGRVYNEQFF. For the CDR3, the DNA is TGTGCCAGCAGTTTAGGGGAGCGGGGGAGGGTTTACAATGAGCAGTTCTTC.

The CDR3: CASSANRAHEQFF. The CDR3 DNA reads TGTGCCAGCAGTGCGAACAGGGCGCATGAGCAGTTCTTC. This chain connects TRBV2 to TRBJ2-1; TRBD1 is a possible D gene (6 bases). The CDR3 is 13 residues long. V lost 4 bases to trimming and J lost 8 bases, with 12 bases between them. Looked up from germline, CDR1 is SNHLY and CDR2 is FYNNEI.

V gene TRBV7-9 combines with J gene TRBJ2-2; 10 nucleotides agree with TRBD2. The germline V gene encodes CDR1 SEHNR and CDR2 FQNEAQ (reference sequence). With V trimmed by 2 bases and J by 1 base, 10 bases remained unmatched. The CDR3 runs to 19 residues. The CDR3 spells CASSLTQTLAGGNTGELFF. CDR3 bases: TGTGCCAGCAGCTTAACCCAAACCTTAGCGGGAGGGAACACCGGGGAGCTGTTTTTT.

The chain combines TRBV6-1 with TRBJ1-5, with a possible D match to TRBD1 (5 bases). This CDR3 comprises 14 residues. V was shortened by 4 bases and J by 5 bases, with 12 bases between the two germline ends. Looked up from germline, CDR1 is MNHNS and CDR2 is SASEGT. The DNA for the CDR3 is TGTGCCAGCAGTGGGGGGACTGGGTATCAGCCCCAGCATTTT. Its translation: CASSGGTGYQPQHF.

V is TRBV10-2 and J is TRBJ2-1; no clear D gene. Germline-derived CDR1 and CDR2 are WSHSY and SAAADI. This CDR3 contains 15 residues. The germline V and J ends were trimmed by 3 bases and 3 bases, with 12 bases remaining between them. CDR3 sequence reads: CASSERAPIYNEQFF. The CDR3 DNA reads as TGCGCCAGCAGTGAACGGGCCCCAATCTACAATGAGCAGTTCTTC.

V is TRBV6-5 and J is TRBJ1-6; unclear D gene. Germline values: CDR1 MNHEY, CDR2 SVGAGI. With 0 bases removed from V and 5 bases from J, the gap between germline ends came to 8 bases. The CDR3 has 15 residues. This CDR3 is CASSYSNRDNSPLHF. The CDR3 DNA sequence: TGTGCCAGCAGTTACTCTAACAGAGATAATTCACCCCTCCACTTT.

The count of this clone is one. This sequence joins TRBV28 and TRBJ1-1, with 8 positions matching TRBD1. Germline V gene data show CDR1 as MDHEN and CDR2 as SYDVKM. Losses at the gene ends were 1 base for V and 8 bases for J; bases not matched to a gene: 3. The CDR3 totals 13 residues. In DNA form, the CDR3 reads TGTGCCAGCAGTTTATCCCGGGACAGGGAAGCTTTCTTT. Protein sequence: CASSLSRDREAFF.

This chain connects TRBV7-8 to TRBJ2-5, with D possibly matching TRBD1 (5 bases). Germline values: CDR1 SGHVS, CDR2 FQNEAQ. The CDR3 sequence is 15 residues long. V lost 1 base to trimming and J lost 5 bases, with 14 bases between them. The CDR3 loop is CASSLVGRSGETQYF. Written as DNA, the CDR3 is TGTGCCAGCAGCTTAGTGGGGCGGTCCGGTGAGACCCAGTACTTC.

This chain links TRBV20-1 with TRBJ1-5, with D perhaps TRBD1 (5 bases). Trimming took off 7 bases at V and 11 bases at J, with 15 bases between the two ends. The CDR3 sequence is 11 residues long. Per the germline V gene, CDR1 is DFQATT and CDR2 is SNEGSKA (reference sequence). The chain's CDR3 is CSVGTRTAQHF. Written as DNA, the CDR3 is TGCAGTGTTGGGACCCGGACGGCCCAGCATTTT.

J is TRBJ2-1 and V is TRBV29-1; the D gene is possibly TRBD2 (6 bases). V was clipped by 3 bases and J by 7 bases, with 16 bases between them. Per germline, CDR1 SQVTM and CDR2 ANQGSEA. The CDR3 has 14 amino acids. For the CDR3, the DNA is TGCAGCGTTGACGGCCTCCCTGGGGGGAATGAGCAGTTCTTC. Its translation is CSVDGLPGGNEQFF.

The CDR3 DNA is TGTGCCAGCAGCTTGTGGGGAGCGGGGGGCCTGAGCTCCTACAATGAGCAGTTCTTC. Its translation: CASSLWGAGGLSSYNEQFF. The chain carries TRBV5-6 and TRBJ2-1, with 9 bases lining up with TRBD2. The junction had 11 bases not matched to a gene; V was cut back by 1 base and J by 0 bases. CDR1 and CDR2 (germline): SGHDT, YYEEEE. There are 19 residues in the CDR3.

V and J are TRBV7-2 and TRBJ2-7; TRBD2 aligns across 8 bases. V gave up 3 bases and J gave up 3 bases; unmatched junction bases: 4. Germline assignment: CDR1 SGHTA and CDR2 FQGNSA. CDR3 size: 14 residues. The CDR3 loop reads CASSLGLVLYEQYF. Written as DNA, the CDR3 is TGTGCCAGCAGCTTGGGACTAGTCCTCTACGAGCAGTACTTC.

The chain joins TRBV7-3 to TRBJ2-2; D is uncertain. Germline values: CDR1 SGHTA, CDR2 FQGTGA. Trimming cost V 5 bases and J 7 bases, with 8 bases left between them. The CDR3 runs 12 residues. The CDR3 sequence is CASSRHGGELFF. DNA for the CDR3: TGTGCCAGCAGCCGCCATGGCGGGGAGCTGTTTTTT.

The chain has TRBV7-9 and TRBJ2-4, with D tentatively TRBD1 (5 bases). Germline CDR1 reads SEHNR; CDR2 reads FQNEAQ (reference sequence). Trimming left V 5 bases short and J 0 bases short, with 11 bases between. The CDR3 is 15 residues long. The CDR3 DNA sequence: TGTGCCAGCAGCCCCGGCGGACAAGCCAAAAACATTCAGTACTTC. It specifies CASSPGGQAKNIQYF.